The 24 T cell receptor beta chains below were found in one sample sequenced in a study of CD8 T cells in Susac syndrome. Random hexamers were used to reverse transcribe the RNA input (about 0.45 to 1 ug). TCRdb redid the calling of the immunoSEQ multiplex PCR reads with MiXCR, one entry per CDR3 protein. The sample lists nearly 70,000 distinct CDR3 sequences, around 93% seen once, with roughly 0.22% in the top ten. The sequencing sample was made of CD8+ T cells from PBMCs. The receptors stem from a human donor in good health.

The V call is TRBV29-1, the J call TRBJ1-2, with D unclear. Germline V gives CDR1 SQVTM, CDR2 ANQGSEA. V was clipped by 7 bases and J by 1 base, with 13 bases between them. This CDR3 comprises 13 residues. The CDR3 reads CSAPSSNNYGYTF. CDR3 coding DNA: TGCAGCGCCCCGAGTAGTAATAACTATGGCTACACCTTC.

The chain carries TRBV25-1 and TRBJ2-5; D remains unclear. CDR1 and CDR2 (germline): MGHDK, SYGVNS. Trimming shortened V by 9 bases and J by 4 bases, and 18 bases separated the two germline ends. The CDR3 extends over 14 amino acids. The CDR3 nucleotides read TGTGCCAGTTCTTCAGGAGCCTTAGGAGAGACCCAGTACTTC. Protein: CASSSGALGETQYF.

The chain couples TRBV5-6 to TRBJ2-1, with D perhaps TRBD2 (6 bases). There are 14 residues in the CDR3. V lost 4 bases to trimming and J lost 5 bases, with 13 bases between them. CDR1 and CDR2 from the germline V gene are SGHDT and YYEEEE. The CDR3 is CASSPLGGNNEQFF. CDR3 in DNA: TGTGCCAGCAGCCCTCTCGGGGGAAACAATGAGCAGTTCTTC.

The CDR3 DNA is TGTGCCAGCAGCCCCCCAGGGGGCATCTATGGCTACACCTTC. This sequence encodes CASSPPGGIYGYTF. The chain is built from TRBV7-9 and TRBJ1-2, with TRBD1 identical over 8 bases. CDR1 is SEHNR and CDR2 is FQNEAQ in the germline V gene (reference sequence). The CDR3 is made up of 14 amino acids. V trimming: 5 bases; J trimming: 4 bases; junction bases outside the gene matches: 6. Drawing the rest from reference TRBV7-9 and TRBJ1-2, the complete variable domain is DTGVSQNPRHKITKRGQNVTFRCDPISEHNRLYWYRQTLGQGPEFLTYFQNEAQLEKSRLLSDRFSAERPKGSFSTLEIQRTEQGDSAMYLCASSPPGGIYGYTFGSGTRLTVV.

CDR3 coding DNA: TGTGCCAGCAGCCATTCTTCGGCAGTTGGCTACACCTTC. Encoded protein: CASSHSSAVGYTF. The chain recombines TRBV7-2 with TRBJ1-2; D call uncertain. The CDR3 has 13 amino acids. V lost 5 bases and J 7 bases, leaving 14 bases between the germline ends. CDR1 and CDR2 from the germline V gene are SGHTA and FQGNSA.

V and J are TRBV7-9 and TRBJ2-1, with TRBD1 matching 9 bases. CDR1 and CDR2 from the germline V gene are SEHNR and FQNEAQ (reference sequence). The CDR3 is 14 amino acids. J gave up 7 bases and V 5 bases, and 6 bases lay outside the gene matches. CDR3 protein: CASSADRGKNEQFF. CDR3 coding DNA: TGTGCCAGCAGCGCGGACAGGGGTAAGAATGAGCAGTTCTTC.

CDR3 in amino acids: CASSSYLTGELFF. In nucleotides, the CDR3 is TGTGCCAGCAGCTCATACCTCACCGGGGAGCTGTTTTTT. The rearrangement links TRBV13 to TRBJ2-2; no firm D call. The CDR3 runs 13 residues. Per germline, CDR1 PRHDT and CDR2 FYEKMQ (reference sequence). V was shortened by 4 bases and J by 4 bases, with 7 bases between the two germline ends.

The chain is built from TRBV7-2 and TRBJ2-3; D unresolved. The CDR3 runs 13 residues. Germline V gene data show CDR1 as SGHTA and CDR2 as FQGNSA. With 5 bases removed from V and 6 bases from J, the gap between germline ends came to 12 bases. In DNA form, the CDR3 reads TGTGCCAGCAGCCAAGCAGGAAAGGATACGCAGTATTTT. This gives the protein CASSQAGKDTQYF.

This chain joins TRBV27 and TRBJ1-5; D not certain. Germline CDR1 and CDR2: MNHEY and SMNVEV (reference sequence). The CDR3 is 14 amino acids. V was pared by 5 bases and J by 4 bases, with 12 bases between. The CDR3 sequence is CASSGIGRNQPQHF. Here the CDR3 DNA reads TGTGCCAGCAGTGGTATCGGACGGAATCAGCCCCAGCATTTT.

The V call is TRBV3-1, the J call TRBJ2-1; D not resolved. From germline, CDR1 is LGHDT and CDR2 YNNKEL (reference sequence). V was pared by 1 base and J by 3 bases, with 13 bases between. The CDR3 runs 16 residues. This CDR3 is CASSQGTVQRYNEQFF. For the CDR3, the DNA is TGTGCCAGCAGCCAAGGGACCGTCCAACGCTACAATGAGCAGTTCTTC.

This sequence joins TRBV7-2 and TRBJ2-2; D might be TRBD2 (6 bases). The CDR3 spans 17 residues. The germline V gene encodes CDR1 SGHTA and CDR2 FQGNSA. V was cut by 2 bases and J by 4 bases, with 17 bases left in between. The CDR3 nucleotides read TGTGCCAGCAGCTTAAGGTTTGGGCAGGGAGGCACCGGGGAGCTGTTTTTT. Translation gives CASSLRFGQGGTGELFF. Looking up the rest from reference TRBV7-2 and TRBJ2-2 gives the full variable domain: GAGVSQSPSNKVTEKGKDVELRCDPISGHTALYWYRQSLGQGLEFLIYFQGNSAPDKSGLPSDRFSAERTGGSVSTLTIQRTQQEDSAVYLCASSLRFGQGGTGELFFGEGSRLTVL.

V and J are TRBV27 and TRBJ2-5; perhaps TRBD1 as D (6 bases). Per germline, CDR1 MNHEY and CDR2 SMNVEV (reference sequence). The CDR3 is 13 amino acids. V was trimmed by 4 bases and J by 10 bases, leaving 16 bases between them. CDR3 DNA: TGTGCCAGCAGTTCAGGACACGCCAGGGGCCAGTACTTC. Encoded protein: CASSSGHARGQYF.

This chain uses TRBV6-5 with TRBJ2-5, with a weak D call TRBD2 (5 bases). CDR1 and CDR2 from the germline V gene are MNHEY and SVGAGI. The CDR3 length is 14 residues. Trimming stripped 0 bases from V and 6 bases from J, with 11 bases between. CDR3 residues: CASSYSGVLQTQYF. The CDR3 coding sequence is TGTGCCAGCAGTTACTCCGGGGTTCTGCAGACCCAGTACTTC.

The V gene is TRBV20-1, the J gene TRBJ2-7; no reliable D call. Germline-derived CDR1 and CDR2 are DFQATT and SNEGSKA (reference sequence). Trimming pared 0 bases from V and 0 bases from J, leaving 15 bases between. The CDR3 runs to 16 residues. CDR3 sequence (DNA): TGCAGTGCTAGAGACCTTTCTAGGGCGATCTCCTACGAGCAGTACTTC. Translating gives CSARDLSRAISYEQYF.

In DNA, the CDR3 is TGTGCCAGCAGTTACGCGGGACAAGCCTACGAGCAGTACTTC. This gives the protein CASSYAGQAYEQYF. V and J are TRBV6-5 and TRBJ2-7; D possibly matches TRBD1 or TRBD2 (6 bases each). Looked up from germline, CDR1 is MNHEY and CDR2 is SVGAGI. V shed 2 bases and J shed 2 bases, with 10 bases lying between them. The CDR3 spans 14 residues.

This chain uses TRBV25-1 with TRBJ2-7; a weak D match, TRBD1 (6 bases). Trimming pared 4 bases from V and 4 bases from J, leaving 11 bases between. The CDR3 is 13 residues long. Germline lookup yields CDR1 MGHDK and CDR2 SYGVNS. The CDR3 is CASSGSGDYEQYV. The DNA for the CDR3 is TGTGCCAGCAGTGGATCAGGGGATTACGAGCAGTACGTC.

The gene calls are TRBV11-1 and TRBJ2-2; weak D call: TRBD2 (5 bases). The CDR3 length is 15 residues. Germline V gene data show CDR1 as SGHAT and CDR2 as FQDESV (reference sequence). The V gene lost 5 bases and the J gene lost 7 bases, with 17 bases spanning the gap. The CDR3 sequence is CASSPHAGNGGELFF. The DNA of the CDR3 is TGTGCCAGCAGCCCCCACGCCGGGAATGGCGGGGAGCTGTTTTTT.

The chain recombines TRBV13 with TRBJ1-4, with D tentatively TRBD1 (5 bases). The CDR3 extends over 17 amino acids. Germline assignment: CDR1 PRHDT and CDR2 FYEKMQ (reference sequence). Trimming took 4 bases from V and 0 from J, leaving 15 bases between them. The CDR3 here is CASSYRQNFATNEKLFF. The CDR3 coding sequence is TGTGCCAGCAGCTACCGACAGAACTTCGCAACTAATGAAAAACTGTTTTTT.

Regarding this clonotype: Germline is not matched at one junction end, which may reflect a read error. V is TRBV4-1 and J is TRBJ2-7; TRBD1 might be the D (5 bases). The CDR3 length is 13 residues. Germline V gene lookup returns CDR1 MGHRA and CDR2 YSYEKL. The CDR3 DNA reads as TGCGCCATCAGCCAAGATAAGGGGCGGGAGCAGTACTTC. Its translation is CAISQDKGREQYF.

The chain carries TRBV12-3 or TRBV12-4 and TRBJ2-3; D is ambiguous. The V and J ends lost 1 base and 0 bases respectively, with 2 bases between them. This CDR3 region has 13 residues. The CDR3 here is CASSLDSTDTQYF. The CDR3 nucleotides are TGTGCCAGCAGTTTAGACAGCACAGATACGCAGTATTTT.

The rearrangement uses TRBV20-1 and TRBJ2-2, with TRBD1 matching over 8 bases. The V and J ends lost 2 bases and 4 bases, in that order; junction bases with no gene match: 21. Germline assignment: CDR1 DFQATT and CDR2 SNEGSKA (reference sequence). This CDR3 region has 20 residues. DNA of the CDR3: TGCAGTGCTAGACTCTGGGTGACAGGGGACACCCTTCTGTCCACCGGGGAGCTGTTTTTT. It translates to CSARLWVTGDTLLSTGELFF.

This chain joins TRBV5-1 and TRBJ2-4, with 9 bases that match TRBD2. Germline trimming cut 4 bases from V and 1 base from J; bases unmatched to any gene: 18. This CDR3 is 20 amino acids long. Germline CDR1 SGHRS, CDR2 YFSETQ. DNA for the CDR3: TGCGCCAGCAGCGCGTTGACTAGCGGACCAACGTCGAGCGCCAAAAACATTCAGTACTTC. Translation gives CASSALTSGPTSSAKNIQYF.

The chain couples TRBV6-1 to TRBJ1-1; no clear D. Trimming removed 0 bases from V and 1 base from J, with 12 bases in between. The length of the CDR3 is 16 residues. Germline lookup yields CDR1 MNHNS and CDR2 SASEGT. CDR3 sequence (DNA): TGTGCCAGCAGTGAAGCACCCCAGACGGGGAACACTGAAGCTTTCTTT. Protein: CASSEAPQTGNTEAFF.

In the case of this clonotype: At one boundary the junction diverges from the germline segment, which might be a read error. This chain connects TRBV12-3 or TRBV12-4 to TRBJ1-5, with 10 bases matching TRBD1. There are 16 residues in the CDR3. The CDR3 spells CARSLGQGKGNQPQHF. The CDR3 nucleotides are TGTGCCCGCAGTTTGGGACAGGGGAAGGGCAATCAGCCCCAGCATTTT.